This TCR beta chain was documented in a study of T cells after yellow fever vaccination. This clonotype was seen at least ten times. Its specificity is unknown. Trimming removed 3 bases at V and 7 bases at J, with 18 bases between. The CDR3 spans 15 residues. Each CDR3 protein gets one entry after TCRdb re-called the 5' RACE reads with MiXCR. The sample yields a few hundred thousand distinct CDR3 sequences, 7.5% to 9% seen once. Study-level results: FACS-sorted repertoires could harbor abundant contaminating bulk-population clonotypes.

This chain links TRBV12-3 or TRBV12-4 with TRBJ2-5; no clear D. This specimen consisted of PBMCs, obtained on the day of the first yellow fever vaccination. The receptor was isolated from a young man who received the YFV17D yellow fever vaccine. This CDR3 reads CASSFRTARSGTQYF. For the CDR3, the DNA is TGTGCCAGCAGTTTCAGGACGGCCCGTTCGGGGACCCAGTACTTC.